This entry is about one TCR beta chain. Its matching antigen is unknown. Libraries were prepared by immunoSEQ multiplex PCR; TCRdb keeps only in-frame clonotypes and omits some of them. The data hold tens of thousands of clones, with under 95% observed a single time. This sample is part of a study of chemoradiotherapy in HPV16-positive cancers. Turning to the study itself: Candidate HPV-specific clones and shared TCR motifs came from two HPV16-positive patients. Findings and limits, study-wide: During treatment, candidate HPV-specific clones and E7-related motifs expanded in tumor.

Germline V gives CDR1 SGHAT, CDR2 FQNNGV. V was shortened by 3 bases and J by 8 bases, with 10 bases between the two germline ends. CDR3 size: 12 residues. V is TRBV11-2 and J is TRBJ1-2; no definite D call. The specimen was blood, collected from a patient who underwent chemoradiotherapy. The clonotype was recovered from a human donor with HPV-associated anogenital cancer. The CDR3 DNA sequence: TGTGCCAGCAGCTTGACGGGTGGCGGCTACACCTTC. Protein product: CASSLTGGGYTF.